This T cell receptor beta chain was found in a study of regulatory T cells in long-lasting Graves disease. In this sample, this clonotype turned up many times. CDR3 size: 17 residues. CDR1 is MNHEY and CDR2 is SMNVEV in the germline V gene (reference sequence). Trimming at V came to 3 bases and at J to 2 bases, leaving 8 bases not matched to a gene. Time point here: newly diagnosed GD, antithyroid drugs for less than 3 months. Extracted RNA from PBMCs served as the source of the TCR library. Construction of TCR beta libraries relied on iRepertoire HTBI primers and on Arm-PCR targeting CDR3 regions. TCRdb reanalysed the multiplex PCR reads using MiXCR and keeps one entry per CDR3 protein. Here the sample spans roughly 420,000 distinct CDR3 sequences, 14% being singletons. These records were also assigned to another study, of T cells in Graves' hyperthyroidism and ophthalmopathy. That publication notes: If no ophthalmopathy progression occurred within 18 months, Graves' hyperthyroidism was stable.

Here the sequenced sample was peripheral blood mononuclear cells (PBMCs), taken at new diagnosis, from a patient treated with antithyroid drugs. V usage is TRBV27 and J usage is TRBJ2-1; 9 nucleotides line up with TRBD2. The clonotype originates from a woman aged 45-65 years with Graves disease. The CDR3 sequence: CASSFFWREGAYNEQFF. In DNA, the CDR3 is TGTGCCAGCAGTTTTTTCTGGCGGGAGGGCGCCTACAATGAGCAGTTCTTC.